This T cell receptor (beta chain) was identified during a study of blood T cell repertoires in COVID-19. Trimming removed 5 bases from V and 5 bases from J, with 16 bases in between. The CDR3 is 15 residues long. CDR1 SEHNR and CDR2 FQNEAQ come from the germline V gene (reference sequence). Libraries were prepared by immunoSEQ multiplex PCR; TCRdb keeps only in-frame clonotypes and omits some of them. The table has around 400,000 clones, roughly nine tenths seen once. J is TRBJ1-5 and V is TRBV7-9, with D tentatively TRBD1 (5 bases). The receptor's source is a woman between 35 and 50 years old who had been exposed to COVID-19. The sample consisted of PBMCs or T cells enriched from blood (not recorded which). The CDR3 spells CASSADGGFYQPQHF. The CDR3 DNA reads TGTGCCAGCAGCGCCGACGGGGGGTTCTATCAGCCCCAGCATTTT.